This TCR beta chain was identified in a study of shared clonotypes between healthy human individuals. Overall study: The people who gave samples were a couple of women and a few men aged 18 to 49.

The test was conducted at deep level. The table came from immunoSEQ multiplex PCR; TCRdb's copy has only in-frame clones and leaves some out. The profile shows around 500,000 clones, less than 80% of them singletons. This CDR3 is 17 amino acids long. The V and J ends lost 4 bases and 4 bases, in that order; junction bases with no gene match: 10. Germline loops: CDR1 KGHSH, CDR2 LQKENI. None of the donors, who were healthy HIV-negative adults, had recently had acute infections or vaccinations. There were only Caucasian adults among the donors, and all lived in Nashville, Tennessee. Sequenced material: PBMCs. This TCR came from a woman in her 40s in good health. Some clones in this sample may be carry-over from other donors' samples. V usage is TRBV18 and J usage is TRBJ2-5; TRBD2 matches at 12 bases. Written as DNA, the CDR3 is TGTGCCAGCTCACTCCGCTCGACTAGCGGGAGAGGAGAGACCCAGTACTTC. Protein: CASSLRSTSGRGETQYF.